This T cell receptor beta chain was captured by sequencing in a study of CD4+ T cells in melanoma (dated by TCRdb to 2022 to 2024). Notes on the research overall: Neoantigen-specific CD4+ T cells in human melanoma were what the study investigated. The paper's findings and limits, for the study overall: According to the report, neoantigen-specific CD4+ T cells in melanoma displayed diverse differentiation states. Neoantigen-specific CD4+ T cells were reported to be correlated with the function of CD8+ T cells, macrophages and B cells.

The library was built by means of the immunoSEQ multiplex PCR assay. TCRdb took this table from immuneACCESS and kept in-frame rearrangements with V and J called. Such tables lack part of the clones; where checked against another copy, unresolved V genes explain under half of the gap, and the rest is unexplained. The sample yields about 140,000 clones; nearly 95% were counted once. 1.5% to 1.7% of the sample is taken by the ten largest. This clone has only a few counts. Its antigen target is currently unknown. No much larger clone exists at a distance of one base, and base qualities are not known. Patients with melanoma were used as donors. The source of this sequence is a human donor with melanoma.

The encoded CDR3 is CASSLELGTGWGKETQYF. In nucleotide form, the sequence is TGTGCCAGCAGCTTGGAGTTGGGCACAGGGTGGGGAAAAGAGACCCAGTACTTC. Recombination linked TRBV5-4 to TRBJ2-5; perhaps TRBD1 is the D gene, with 6 bases matching. CDR1 and CDR2 are read off the germline V gene (reference sequence) as SGHNT and YYREEE. V is clipped by 0 bases and J by 3 bases, and the sequence between their germline boundaries is 21 bases long. Measured from the cysteine to the phenylalanine, the CDR3 is 18 residues long. Here the CDR3 DNA is all that survives: 54 bases in frame from base 1.